This passage covers 30 T cell receptor beta chains from one sample sequenced in a study. Via MiXCR, TCRdb re-called the RT-PCR reads, giving one row per CDR3 protein. The table records more than 550,000 distinct CDR3 sequences, approximately 15% of them present only once. Sample: memory CD4+ T cells from blood. These receptors were taken from a female donor in good health, serving as a healthy control.

This clonotype came up many times. The chain joins TRBV29-1 to TRBJ2-5, with a tentative D call TRBD2 (5 bases). Germline V gene lookup returns CDR1 SQVTM and CDR2 ANQGSEA. The V gene lost 4 bases and the J gene lost 4 bases, with 13 bases spanning the gap. The CDR3 spans 13 residues. CDR3 DNA: TGCAGCGTTGTACAGTCTGAGGGAGAGACCCAGTACTTC. Translated, it gives CSVVQSEGETQYF.

V usage is TRBV15 and J usage is TRBJ2-7, with 12 bases aligning to TRBD2. Germline V CDR1 and CDR2: LNHNV, YYDKDF (reference sequence). The CDR3 has 15 residues. V trimming: 5 bases; J trimming: 4 bases; junction bases outside the gene matches: 6. In nucleotides, the CDR3 is TGTGCCACCAGCCTGACTAGCGGGAGAGAATACGAGCAGTACTTC. The encoded protein is CATSLTSGREYEQYF.

This clonotype was observed a handful of times. CDR3 loop: CASSLEGPLHF. The CDR3, as DNA: TGTGCCAGCAGCTTAGAGGGCCCCCTCCACTTT. The rearrangement uses TRBV11-1 and TRBJ1-6; no definite D call. This CDR3 has 11 amino acids. Germline V gene lookup returns CDR1 SGHAT and CDR2 FQDESV (reference sequence). Trimming took off 1 base at V and 13 bases at J, with 5 bases between the two ends.

This clonotype was seen a few times. This chain links TRBV6-1 with TRBJ2-5; 8 nucleotides align to TRBD2. Germline loops: CDR1 MNHNS, CDR2 SASEGT. V trimming: 7 bases; J trimming: 3 bases; junction bases outside the gene matches: 4. This CDR3 spans 13 amino acids. CDR3 DNA sequence: TGTGCCAGCATCCTCGGGAGGGAAGAGACCCAGTACTTC. Its translation is CASILGREETQYF.

In its sample, this clonotype was seen a few times. The rearrangement uses TRBV20-1 and TRBJ2-1; D not resolved. Looked up from germline, CDR1 is DFQATT and CDR2 is SNEGSKA (reference sequence). This CDR3 region has 13 residues. V gave up 1 base and J gave up 5 bases, with 9 bases separating them. The CDR3 reads CSARARSHNEQFF. The CDR3 DNA is TGCAGTGCTAGAGCTCGGTCGCACAATGAGCAGTTCTTC.

This clonotype showed up just a few times. The rearrangement joins TRBV11-3 to TRBJ1-6; D possibly corresponds to TRBD1 (6 bases). V lost 8 bases, J lost 0 bases, and 11 bases lay in between. Germline V gene data show CDR1 as SGHNT and CDR2 as YENEEA. There are 15 residues in the CDR3. CDR3 DNA: TGTGCCAGCGCACCGGACAGCTCCTATAATTCACCCCTCCACTTT. Its protein is CASAPDSSYNSPLHF. Variable domain in full (rest from reference TRBV11-3 and TRBJ1-6): EAGVVQSPRYKIIEKKQPVAFWCNPISGHNTLYWYLQNLGQGPELLIRYENEEAVDDSQLPKDRFSAERLKGVDSTLKIQPAELGDSAVYLCASAPDSSYNSPLHFGNGTRLTVT.

The chain uses TRBV27 and TRBJ2-1; D may match TRBD1 or TRBD2 (5 bases each). In germline, CDR1 is MNHEY, CDR2 SMNVEV (reference sequence). The CDR3 is 18 residues long. V lost 6 bases and J lost 0, with 21 bases in between. CDR3 DNA sequence: TGTGCCAGCAGCTTACCCGGGGCAGCCGTCAGCTCCTACAATGAGCAGTTCTTC. This codes for CASSLPGAAVSSYNEQFF.

This chain links TRBV7-8 with TRBJ2-5; TRBD1 aligns across 9 bases. Germline CDR1 reads SGHVS; CDR2 reads FQNEAQ. Trimming took 3 bases from V and 4 from J; bases not matched to a gene: 6. This CDR3 has 15 residues. CDR3 in DNA: TGTGCCAGCAGCTTCCGGGACAGGGAACGAGAGACCCAGTACTTC. Its translation: CASSFRDRERETQYF.

This clonotype was counted only a few times. The V call is TRBV12-3 or TRBV12-4, the J call TRBJ2-3, with 10 bases aligning to TRBD2. This CDR3 region has 15 residues. V gave up 6 bases and J gave up 3 bases; unmatched junction bases: 6. CDR3 loop: CASRVSGRGTDTQYF. DNA for the CDR3: TGTGCCAGCAGAGTCAGCGGGAGGGGGACAGATACGCAGTATTTT.

This chain connects TRBV12-3 or TRBV12-4 to TRBJ1-2, with 10 bases lining up with TRBD1. With V trimmed by 3 bases and J by 4 bases, 17 bases remained unmatched. This CDR3 has 19 residues. In DNA form, the CDR3 reads TGTGCCAGCAGTTTTGCGGTGGGACAGGGGAATTGGAAGGGCTATGGCTACACCTTC. Protein product: CASSFAVGQGNWKGYGYTF.

The table lists this clonotype with a few counts. The chain carries TRBV5-1 and TRBJ2-7, with 8 bases aligning to TRBD1. The germline gives CDR1 SGHRS, CDR2 YFSETQ. The CDR3 sequence is 14 residues long. J gave up 6 bases and V 6 bases, and 11 bases lay outside the gene matches. The CDR3 nucleotides are TGCGCCAGCACTATGGGACAGGAATTTGGCGAGCAGTACTTC. Amino acids: CASTMGQEFGEQYF.

This rearrangement joins TRBV2 to TRBJ2-6, with a tentative D call TRBD2 (6 bases). Germline lookup yields CDR1 SNHLY and CDR2 FYNNEI. This CDR3 is 14 amino acids long. Trimming removed 8 bases at V and 0 bases at J, with 8 bases between. CDR3 nucleotides: TGTGCCAGCGCGGGAAGCTCTGGGGCCAACGTCCTGACTTTC. Amino acid sequence: CASAGSSGANVLTF.

As to this clonotype: A clone one base away is much larger, so this may be a read error. The chain recombines TRBV6-2 or TRBV6-3 with TRBJ2-1; D ambiguous. This CDR3 is built from 12 residues. CDR1 MNHEY and CDR2 SVGEGT come from the germline V gene. V gave up 5 bases and J gave up 5 bases, with 7 bases separating them. The CDR3 here is CASSTTHNEQFF. CDR3 nucleotides: TGTGCCAGCAGTACGACACACAATGAGCAGTTCTTC.

This chain joins TRBV5-5 and TRBJ2-5; D might be TRBD1 or TRBD2, each matching 5 bases. Germline CDR1 is SGHKS and CDR2 is YYEKEE (reference sequence). CDR3 length: 14 residues. V lost 7 bases and J lost 1, with 14 bases in between. CDR3 amino acids: CASAPTGTQETQYF. For the CDR3, the DNA is TGTGCCAGCGCGCCCACGGGGACCCAAGAGACCCAGTACTTC. Supplemented by reference TRBV5-5 and TRBJ2-5, the full variable domain reads DAGVTQSPTHLIKTRGQQVTLRCSPISGHKSVSWYQQVLGQGPQFIFQYYEKEERGRGNFPDRFSARQFPNYSSELNVNALLLGDSALYLCASAPTGTQETQYFGPGTRLLVL.

This clonotype was picked up a small number of times. The genes are TRBV29-1 and TRBJ2-7; 16 nucleotides match TRBD2. The germline V gene encodes CDR1 SQVTM and CDR2 ANQGSEA. This CDR3 comprises 18 residues. Trimming cost V 4 bases and J 3 bases; bases outside gene matches: 12. CDR3 in DNA: TGCAGCGTTGTGGGGGGACTAGCGGGGGGGCGAACCCTCTACGAGCAGTACTTC. Protein sequence: CSVVGGLAGGRTLYEQYF.

The V gene is TRBV2, the J gene TRBJ2-1; the D is unclear. There are 15 residues in the CDR3. Germline loops: CDR1 SNHLY, CDR2 FYNNEI. V dropped 2 bases and J dropped 3 bases, with 11 bases sitting between them. The CDR3 here is CASSETSPFYNEQFF. CDR3 DNA sequence: TGTGCCAGCAGTGAAACCAGCCCTTTCTACAATGAGCAGTTCTTC.

This sequence joins TRBV7-2 and TRBJ2-1; 10 nucleotides line up with TRBD2. CDR1 SGHTA and CDR2 FQGNSA come from the germline V gene. The V gene end was trimmed by 10 bases and the J gene end by 9 bases; junction bases not matched to a gene: 9. The CDR3 loop spans 13 amino acids. CDR3 sequence reads: CATSTLAGFEQFF. The CDR3 coding sequence is TGTGCCACCTCAACACTAGCGGGGTTTGAGCAGTTCTTC.

There are a few counts of this clonotype. The chain recombines TRBV6-2 or TRBV6-3 with TRBJ2-1, with D unclear. CDR1 is MNHEY, CDR2 SVGEGT, per germline. V lost 4 bases and J lost 3, with 16 bases in between. The CDR3 has 16 residues. In DNA form, the CDR3 reads TGTGCCAGCAGTTCCCTGACTGTGGTGTACTACAATGAGCAGTTCTTC. Its protein product is CASSSLTVVYYNEQFF.

Only a few counts were recorded for this clonotype. The chain uses TRBV5-1 and TRBJ2-3, with no clear D. Germline CDR1 is SGHRS and CDR2 is YFSETQ. V was cut by 0 bases and J by 1 base, with 9 bases left in between. The length of the CDR3 is 15 residues. CDR3 in amino acids: CASSLASVRTDTQYF. CDR3 coding DNA: TGCGCCAGCAGCTTGGCGTCGGTACGCACAGATACGCAGTATTTT.

This clonotype showed up just a few times. This chain joins TRBV10-1 and TRBJ2-5; D call uncertain. Germline-derived CDR1 and CDR2 are WNHNN and SYGVQD (reference sequence). This CDR3 has 13 residues. Trimming stripped 4 bases from V and 5 bases from J, with 11 bases between. The CDR3 here is CASSAQKGETQYF. The CDR3, as DNA: TGCGCCAGCAGTGCACAGAAAGGGGAGACCCAGTACTTC.

V gene TRBV5-1 combines with J gene TRBJ1-1; D is unclear. Between the trimmed V and J ends, which lost 4 bases and 4 bases, there was a span of 20 bases. The CDR3 runs 16 residues. Looked up from germline, CDR1 is SGHRS and CDR2 is YFSETQ. CDR3 sequence reads: CASSDDRQGFVTEAFF. As DNA, the CDR3 is TGCGCCAGCAGCGATGACCGCCAAGGATTTGTCACTGAAGCTTTCTTT.

The chain is built from TRBV10-1 and TRBJ1-4, with no clear D. V was shortened by 6 bases and J by 6 bases, with 14 bases between the two germline ends. This CDR3 is 14 amino acids long. CDR1 and CDR2 (germline): WNHNN, SYGVQD (reference sequence). The CDR3 loop reads CASSLPAGDEKLFF. The DNA for the CDR3 is TGCGCCAGCAGCCTCCCCGCTGGAGATGAAAAACTGTTTTTT.

This clonotype was detected many times. The rearrangement uses TRBV27 and TRBJ2-7; D gene ambiguous. CDR3 length: 14 residues. Germline CDR1 reads MNHEY; CDR2 reads SMNVEV (reference sequence). V was clipped by 5 bases and J by 2 bases, with 13 bases between them. CDR3 region: CASSRLLNAYEQYF. In DNA form, the CDR3 reads TGTGCCAGCAGTAGACTGCTCAACGCCTACGAGCAGTACTTC.

This chain connects TRBV6-6 to TRBJ1-1; no clear D gene. Trimming pared 6 bases from V and 7 bases from J, leaving 18 bases between. CDR3 length equals 14 residues. Germline lookup yields CDR1 MNHNY and CDR2 SVGAGI (reference sequence). This chain's CDR3 is CASSFNSAGREAFF. The CDR3 coding sequence is TGTGCCAGCAGCTTTAATTCGGCGGGCCGTGAAGCTTTCTTT.

The chain couples TRBV5-1 to TRBJ2-7; D is perhaps TRBD1 or TRBD2 (5 bases each). Trimming took off 4 bases at V and 3 bases at J, with 14 bases between the two ends. The CDR3 covers 14 residues. The V gene's germline CDR1 is SGHRS and CDR2 YFSETQ. The CDR3 region is CASSATVAGYEQYF. Here the CDR3 DNA reads TGCGCCAGCAGCGCGACAGTGGCGGGCTACGAGCAGTACTTC.

In this sample, this clonotype turned up many times. The chain links TRBV6-5 to TRBJ1-6, with D hard to call. Trimming removed 7 bases at V and 5 bases at J, with 18 bases between. In germline, CDR1 is MNHEY, CDR2 SVGAGI. The CDR3 is 16 amino acids. The CDR3 here is CASTSRDGVDNSPLHF. The CDR3 region has the DNA TGTGCCAGCACCTCCCGAGACGGGGTAGATAATTCACCCCTCCACTTT.

This clonotype was seen repeatedly, ten times or more. This chain's CDR3 is CSGGTGTSVQYF. Here the CDR3 DNA reads TGCAGCGGCGGGACAGGGACTTCAGTGCAGTACTTC. The genes are TRBV29-1 and TRBJ2-7; the match to TRBD1 covers 9 bases. The trim removed 7 bases at V and 9 bases at J, leaving 10 bases unmatched. Germline-derived CDR1 and CDR2 are SQVTM and ANQGSEA. The CDR3 extends over 12 amino acids.

The V and J genes are TRBV5-1 and TRBJ2-3; TRBD1 matches at 7 bases. The CDR3 extends over 14 amino acids. In germline, CDR1 is SGHRS, CDR2 YFSETQ. V lost 4 bases to trimming and J lost 2 bases; unmatched junction nucleotides: 4. The CDR3 protein is CASSGDRITDTQYF. The CDR3 DNA is TGCGCCAGCAGCGGGGACAGAATCACAGATACGCAGTATTTT. Based on the CDR3 plus reference TRBV5-1 and TRBJ2-3, the full variable domain is KAGVTQTPRYLIKTRGQQVTLSCSPISGHRSVSWYQQTPGQGLQFLFEYFSETQRNKGNFPGRFSGRQFSNSRSEMNVSTLELGDSALYLCASSGDRITDTQYFGPGTRLTVL.

This clonotype was seen ten or more times. The chain uses TRBV12-3 or TRBV12-4 and TRBJ2-1, with TRBD2 matching 10 bases. CDR3 length equals 16 residues. V trimming: 6 bases; J trimming: 4 bases; junction bases outside the gene matches: 9. CDR3 region: CASRPRRTSGYNEQFF. In DNA, the CDR3 is TGTGCCAGCAGACCCCGCCGGACTAGCGGTTACAATGAGCAGTTCTTC.

The rearrangement uses TRBV30 and TRBJ1-3; D gene uncertain. Trimming stripped 0 bases from V and 0 bases from J, with 18 bases between. Germline V gives CDR1 GTSNPN, CDR2 SVGIG (reference sequence). This CDR3 region has 18 residues. The CDR3: CAWSVQLSSRISGNTIYF. CDR3 in DNA: TGTGCCTGGAGTGTACAGTTATCCTCACGCATCTCTGGAAACACCATATATTTT. The full variable domain, its missing parts supplied by reference TRBV30 and TRBJ1-3, is SQTIHQWPATLVQPVGSPLSLECTVEGTSNPNLYWYRQAAGRGLQLLFYSVGIGQISSEVPQNLSASRPQDRQFILSSKKLLLSDSGFYLCAWSVQLSSRISGNTIYFGEGSWLTVV.